This TCR beta chain was identified in a study of Ad26.COV2.S vaccination and SARS-CoV-2 variants. Study as a whole: Donor had been placed in the Ad26.COV2.S arm of the COV1001 trial. Intramuscular Ad26.COV2.S at 5x10^10 or 1x10^11 viral particles. General study findings and limits: Comparable non-spike TCR breadth was observed in vaccine and placebo recipients. Following vaccination, spike-specific CD8+ and CD4+ T cell responses reportedly exhibited substantial breadth.

About this clone itself: As yet, its antigen is unknown.

This table comes from immunoSEQ multiplex PCR, and its TCRdb copy is limited to in-frame clones, with some not included. The sample holds about half a million clones, roughly nine tenths seen once. The germline V and J ends were trimmed by 3 bases and 0 bases, with 19 bases remaining between them. Germline loops: CDR1 SGDLS, CDR2 YYNGEE. This CDR3 is 19 amino acids long. Treatment here: 15 to 20 received Ad26.COV2.S at low or high dose, single or two shots; 5 received placebo; per-sample allocation not given. Day 63 after the first vaccine or placebo injection was the time point for sampling. This TCR came from a person aged 18 to 59 who received the Ad26.COV2.S COVID-19 vaccine or a placebo. The V and J genes are TRBV9 and TRBJ2-6; TRBD1 is a possible D gene (6 bases). Here the sequenced sample was peripheral blood, taken in a trial of Ad26.COV2.S vaccine versus placebo. This CDR3 reads CASSAPLGTQSSGANVLTF. CDR3 sequence (DNA): TGTGCCAGCAGCGCCCCCCTCGGGACACAAAGCTCTGGGGCCAACGTCCTGACTTTC.